These 25 T cell receptor beta chains share one sample of origin, sequenced in a study of cytomegalovirus exposure and HLA in healthy donors. With 60 Vbeta and 13 Jbeta primers, the PCR was carried out. Profiling relied on immunoSEQ multiplex PCR, and the TCRdb table lists in-frame clones only, not all of them. The sample yields 150,000 to 200,000 clones, roughly 77% seen once. What was sequenced was PBMCs. The source of these receptors is a man between 18 and 35 years old in good health and CMV-seropositive.

In the case of this clone: Other DNA sequences in the same sample also yield this CDR3. The genes are TRBV13 and TRBJ1-2, with D possibly being TRBD1 (6 bases). CDR3 size: 14 residues. Trimming took 3 bases from V and 0 from J, leaving 8 bases between them. The germline V gene encodes CDR1 PRHDT and CDR2 FYEKMQ (reference sequence). The CDR3 sequence: CASSFQGSNYGYTF. The CDR3, as DNA: TGTGCCAGCAGCTTCCAGGGGTCTAACTATGGCTACACCTTC. Based on the CDR3 plus reference TRBV13 and TRBJ1-2, the full variable domain is AAGVIQSPRHLIKEKRETATLKCYPIPRHDTVYWYQQGPGQDPQFLISFYEKMQSDKGSIPDRFSAQQFSDYHSELNMSSLELGDSALYFCASSFQGSNYGYTFGSGTRLTVV.

The rearrangement links TRBV6-6 to TRBJ1-1; D is possibly TRBD1 (5 bases). Deletions cut 7 bases from V and 1 base from J, with 16 bases between. The germline V gene has CDR1 MNHNY and CDR2 SVGAGI (reference sequence). The CDR3 spans 15 residues. The CDR3 is CASISHVGGNTEAFF. The CDR3 DNA is TGTGCCAGCATTAGTCATGTGGGGGGGAACACTGAAGCTTTCTTT.

This clone showed up just a few times. V usage is TRBV30 and J usage is TRBJ1-2; D is perhaps TRBD1 (6 bases). Trimming took off 5 bases at V and 5 bases at J, with 12 bases between the two ends. The CDR3 extends over 12 amino acids. Germline V gene data show CDR1 as GTSNPN and CDR2 as SVGIG (reference sequence). The CDR3 loop reads CAWGDTRYGYTF. In DNA, the CDR3 is TGTGCCTGGGGGGACACGCGATATGGCTACACCTTC.

The chain couples TRBV14 to TRBJ2-1; TRBD2 aligns across 10 bases. This CDR3 has 16 amino acids. Trimming removed 0 bases from V and 2 bases from J; junction bases left unmatched: 1. Germline V gene data show CDR1 as SGHDN and CDR2 as FVKESK. In nucleotides, the CDR3 is TGTGCCAGCAGCCAAGAGAGCGGGAGGGCCTACAATGAGCAGTTCTTC. As protein: CASSQESGRAYNEQFF.

V and J are TRBV7-9 and TRBJ1-2, with TRBD1 identical over 10 bases. CDR1 and CDR2 (germline): SEHNR, FQNEAQ (reference sequence). V trimming: 4 bases; J trimming: 7 bases; junction bases outside the gene matches: 0. This CDR3 has 12 residues. The CDR3 protein is CASSWDRGGYTF. The CDR3 region has the DNA TGTGCCAGCAGCTGGGACAGGGGTGGCTACACCTTC.

V is TRBV7-8 and J is TRBJ2-5; TRBD2 might be the D (5 bases). V gave up 1 base and J gave up 7 bases, with 10 bases separating them. The CDR3 sequence is 13 residues long. Germline values: CDR1 SGHVS, CDR2 FQNEAQ. DNA for the CDR3: TGTGCCAGCAGCTTAGGGAGGATGGGGACCCAGTACTTC. This sequence encodes CASSLGRMGTQYF.

This clone was detected only a few times. This chain uses TRBV2 with TRBJ2-5; D not resolved. This CDR3 contains 14 residues. V was pared by 4 bases and J by 2 bases, with 11 bases between. Germline lookup yields CDR1 SNHLY and CDR2 FYNNEI. The CDR3 DNA sequence: TGTGCCAGCAGTGGGCCCTCCCGACAAGAGACCCAGTACTTC. This translates into CASSGPSRQETQYF.

The sample holds a few counts of this clone. The chain is built from TRBV25-1 and TRBJ1-4, with 8 bases identical to TRBD1. CDR1 is MGHDK, CDR2 SYGVNS, per germline. The CDR3 runs 17 residues. The junction had 12 bases not matched to a gene; V was cut back by 5 bases and J by 4 bases. This CDR3 reads CASSPIGRQGLNEKLFF. CDR3 sequence (DNA): TGTGCCAGCAGTCCAATAGGTCGACAGGGGCTTAATGAAAAACTGTTTTTT.

The V gene is TRBV14, the J gene TRBJ2-7; possibly TRBD1 for D (9 bases). The CDR3 loop spans 16 amino acids. The V gene's germline CDR1 is SGHDN and CDR2 FVKESK. Trimming pared 4 bases from V and 6 bases from J, leaving 22 bases between. The CDR3 region has the DNA TGTGCCAGCAGCCCCGGGGGGGGGACAGGGTTTTCCGAGCAGTACGTC. As protein: CASSPGGGTGFSEQYV.

The chain carries TRBV30 and TRBJ2-3, with 11 bases matching TRBD2. Germline CDR1 and CDR2: GTSNPN and SVGIG (reference sequence). The CDR3 covers 12 residues. Germline trimming cut 4 bases from V and 6 bases from J; bases unmatched to any gene: 0. CDR3 residues: CAWTSGGDTQYF. CDR3 in DNA: TGTGCCTGGACTAGCGGGGGGGATACGCAGTATTTT. The variable domain in full, with the rest retrieved from reference TRBV30 and TRBJ2-3, is SQTIHQWPATLVQPVGSPLSLECTVEGTSNPNLYWYRQAAGRGLQLLFYSVGIGQISSEVPQNLSASRPQDRQFILSSKKLLLSDSGFYLCAWTSGGDTQYFGPGTRLTVL.

This sequence joins TRBV28 and TRBJ1-4; possible D gene TRBD1, 5 bases. CDR1 is MDHEN and CDR2 is SYDVKM in the germline V gene. CDR3 length: 13 residues. V lost 2 bases to trimming and J lost 7 bases, with 8 bases between them. CDR3 in DNA: TGTGCCAGCAGTTTAACAGGACGTGAAAAACTGTTTTTT. Translation gives CASSLTGREKLFF.

The chain couples TRBV30 to TRBJ1-2; 8 nucleotides agree with TRBD1. The germline CDR1 and CDR2 sequences are GTSNPN and SVGIG (reference sequence). The CDR3 spans 13 residues. V dropped 4 bases and J dropped 8; count of bases not matched to a gene: 9. CDR3 sequence reads: CAWTLDRDGGYTF. In DNA, the CDR3 is TGTGCCTGGACCCTGGACAGGGATGGGGGCTACACCTTC.

J is TRBJ2-7 and V is TRBV28; TRBD2 matches at 9 bases. The CDR3 is 14 amino acids. Germline lookup yields CDR1 MDHEN and CDR2 SYDVKM. The trim removed 2 bases at V and 4 bases at J, leaving 3 bases unmatched. CDR3 DNA: TGTGCCAGCAGTTTAGCGGGAGGGCCGTACGAGCAGTACGTC. Encoded protein: CASSLAGGPYEQYV.

This clone was counted a single time. The J gene is TRBJ1-2, the V gene TRBV29-1, with 9 bases matching TRBD1. Per germline, CDR1 SQVTM and CDR2 ANQGSEA. V was pared by 6 bases and J by 3 bases, with 5 bases of the junction left unmatched. This CDR3 has 13 amino acids. In nucleotides, the CDR3 is TGCAGCGTCTGGACAGGGGACGACTATGGCTACACCTTC. It encodes CSVWTGDDYGYTF.

J is TRBJ2-4 and V is TRBV4-1, with TRBD1 matching over 7 bases. Trimming cost V 0 bases and J 12 bases; bases outside gene matches: 2. From germline, CDR1 is MGHRA and CDR2 YSYEKL. The CDR3 length is 12 residues. Here the CDR3 DNA reads TGCGCCAGCAGCCAAGAGACAGGGCGTCAGTACTTC. This gives the protein CASSQETGRQYF.

V is TRBV4-1 and J is TRBJ2-1; D possibly corresponds to TRBD2 (6 bases). V lost 4 bases and J lost 0, with 16 bases in between. The CDR3 contains 17 residues. The germline gives CDR1 MGHRA, CDR2 YSYEKL. CDR3 DNA: TGCGCCAGCAGCCGGGTCAGCGGGCTGAGCTCCTACAATGAGCAGTTCTTC. It yields the protein CASSRVSGLSSYNEQFF.

This clone appeared once. This chain connects TRBV5-6 to TRBJ1-1; D perhaps matches TRBD1 (6 bases). There are 12 residues in the CDR3. Germline loops: CDR1 SGHDT, CDR2 YYEEEE. V was clipped by 7 bases and J by 5 bases, with 12 bases between them. The CDR3: CASGQGWTEAFF. Written as DNA, the CDR3 is TGTGCCAGCGGGCAGGGGTGGACTGAAGCTTTCTTT. The full variable domain, in which reference TRBV5-6 and TRBJ1-1 provide the parts outside the CDR3, is DAGVTQSPTHLIKTRGQQVTLRCSPKSGHDTVSWYQQALGQGPQFIFQYYEEEERQRGNFPDRFSGHQFPNYSSELNVNALLLGDSALYLCASGQGWTEAFFGQGTRLTVV.

This sequence joins TRBV5-1 and TRBJ2-1; 10 bases line up with TRBD2. The CDR3 contains 16 residues. V lost 4 bases to trimming and J lost 3 bases; unmatched junction nucleotides: 7. Germline lookup yields CDR1 SGHRS and CDR2 YFSETQ. CDR3 coding DNA: TGCGCCAGCAGCCGCGGGACTAGCGACCTCTACAATGAGCAGTTCTTC. Amino acids: CASSRGTSDLYNEQFF.

V is TRBV15 and J is TRBJ1-1; D is uncertain. CDR3 length equals 13 residues. Trimming stripped 5 bases from V and 1 base from J, with 8 bases between. CDR1 and CDR2 (germline): LNHNV, YYDKDF (reference sequence). In nucleotides, the CDR3 is TGTGCCACCAGCGGTTGGAGGAACACTGAAGCTTTCTTT. This gives the protein CATSGWRNTEAFF. The complete variable domain, with remaining parts taken from reference TRBV15 and TRBJ1-1, reads DAMVIQNPRYQVTQFGKPVTLSCSQTLNHNVMYWYQQKSSQAPKLLFHYYDKDFNNEADTPDNFQSRRPNTSFCFLDIRSPGLGDTAMYLCATSGWRNTEAFFGQGTRLTVV.

This rearrangement joins TRBV5-4 to TRBJ2-4, with D tentatively TRBD1 (8 bases). In germline, CDR1 is SGHNT, CDR2 YYREEE (reference sequence). V was clipped by 4 bases and J by 5 bases, with 13 bases between them. The CDR3 is 14 residues long. This CDR3 is CASSIQGGENIQYF. The CDR3 bases are TGTGCCAGCAGCATACAGGGGGGGGAAAACATTCAGTACTTC. The full variable domain, rest sourced from reference TRBV5-4 and TRBJ2-4, is ETGVTQSPTHLIKTRGQQVTLRCSSQSGHNTVSWYQQALGQGPQFIFQYYREEENGRGNFPPRFSGLQFPNYSSELNVNALELDDSALYLCASSIQGGENIQYFGAGTRLSVL.

V and J are TRBV6-5 and TRBJ1-1; D not resolved. The CDR3 length is 15 residues. V lost 7 bases, J lost 1 base, and 16 bases lay in between. In germline, CDR1 is MNHEY, CDR2 SVGAGI. The CDR3 spells CASTRGTAANTEAFF. The CDR3 DNA sequence: TGTGCCAGCACCCGGGGAACGGCAGCGAACACTGAAGCTTTCTTT.

The chain employs TRBV5-6 and TRBJ2-5; D is uncertain. The CDR3 extends over 15 amino acids. The germline CDR1 and CDR2 sequences are SGHDT and YYEEEE. V dropped 2 bases and J dropped 2 bases, with 13 bases sitting between them. As DNA, the CDR3 is TGTGCCAGCAGCTTTTCGTTCGGTCCACAAGAGACCCAGTACTTC. Translation gives CASSFSFGPQETQYF.

In its sample, this clone was seen a few times. The chain carries TRBV15 and TRBJ2-3, with D tentatively TRBD1 (5 bases). The germline gives CDR1 LNHNV, CDR2 YYDKDF (reference sequence). This CDR3 comprises 15 residues. V was pared by 3 bases and J by 4 bases, with 14 bases between. The CDR3 sequence: CATSREGVSSDTQYF. The DNA for the CDR3 is TGTGCCACCAGCAGGGAAGGGGTAAGCTCAGATACGCAGTATTTT.

This chain connects TRBV7-9 to TRBJ1-1; possible D gene TRBD1, 6 bases. The length of the CDR3 is 14 residues. V was clipped by 8 bases and J by 0 bases, with 13 bases between them. Germline-derived CDR1 and CDR2 are SEHNR and FQNEAQ (reference sequence). Written as DNA, the CDR3 is TGTGCCAGCGAAAAGCAGGGGATGAACACTGAAGCTTTCTTT. It yields the protein CASEKQGMNTEAFF.

This clone was counted a few times. This chain joins TRBV4-1 and TRBJ2-1; a weak D match, TRBD2 (6 bases). V lost 4 bases to trimming and J lost 10 bases, with 14 bases between them. Germline CDR1 is MGHRA and CDR2 is YSYEKL. CDR3 size: 13 residues. This CDR3 reads CASSRLGGGEQFF. The CDR3 nucleotides read TGCGCCAGCAGCCGGTTGGGTGGGGGGGAGCAGTTCTTC.